This T cell receptor (beta chain) was profiled in a study of blood T cells in healthy people across ages. Details on this clonotype: Antigen specificity is unknown.

The V and J ends lost 5 bases and 4 bases respectively, with 14 bases between them. The CDR3 is 15 amino acids. CDR1 is SGHVS and CDR2 is FQNEAQ in the germline V gene. Overall study findings and caveats: Significant beta diversity loss was already apparent by age approximately 38, declining roughly linearly.

A sample-barcoded 5' primer and a J-beta primer mix were used in a second PCR of about 7 to 12 cycles. TCRdb itself ran the 5' RACE reads through MiXCR, one entry per CDR3 protein. Of roughly 800,000 distinct CDR3 sequences in the sample, 25% are singletons; the top ten hold 9.4%. Another study also made use of these data, one on T cells of mothers and their children. From that report: Whether pairs are related or unrelated, thymic selection shapes their TCR recombination output in much the same way. The study found slightly higher but non-significant overlap in related versus unrelated mother-child pairs.

This clonotype was obtained from a boy younger than 18 in good health. The source material was blood. This chain links TRBV7-8 with TRBJ1-4; weak D call: TRBD1 (5 bases). In DNA form, the CDR3 reads TGTGCCAGCAGCCGGGGGGGGTTGAGTAATGAAAAACTGTTTTTT. Translation gives CASSRGGLSNEKLFF.